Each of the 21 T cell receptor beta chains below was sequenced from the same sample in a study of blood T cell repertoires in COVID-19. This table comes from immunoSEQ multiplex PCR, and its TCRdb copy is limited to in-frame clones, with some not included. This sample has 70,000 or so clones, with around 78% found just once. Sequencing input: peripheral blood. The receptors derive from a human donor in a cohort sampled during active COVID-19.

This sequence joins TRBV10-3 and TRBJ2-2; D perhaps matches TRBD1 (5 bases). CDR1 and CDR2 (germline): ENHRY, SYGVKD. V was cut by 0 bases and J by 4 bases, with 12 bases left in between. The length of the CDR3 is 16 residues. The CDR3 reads CAISESAGQSTGELFF. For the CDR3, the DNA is TGTGCCATCAGTGAGTCAGCAGGGCAAAGCACCGGGGAGCTGTTTTTT.

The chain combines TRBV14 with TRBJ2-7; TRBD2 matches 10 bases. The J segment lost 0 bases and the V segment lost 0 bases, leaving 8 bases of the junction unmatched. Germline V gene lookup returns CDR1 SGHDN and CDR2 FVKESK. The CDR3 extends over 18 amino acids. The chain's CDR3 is CASSQETSGVLSSYEQYF. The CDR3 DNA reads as TGTGCCAGCAGCCAAGAAACTAGCGGGGTGCTTAGCTCCTACGAGCAGTACTTC.

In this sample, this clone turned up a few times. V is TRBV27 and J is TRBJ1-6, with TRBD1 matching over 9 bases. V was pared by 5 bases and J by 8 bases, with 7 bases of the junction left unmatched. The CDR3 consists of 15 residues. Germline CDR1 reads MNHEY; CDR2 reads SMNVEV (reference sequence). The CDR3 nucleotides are TGTGCCAGCAGTGGACAGGGGCGTATGGATTCACCCCTCCACTTT. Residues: CASSGQGRMDSPLHF.

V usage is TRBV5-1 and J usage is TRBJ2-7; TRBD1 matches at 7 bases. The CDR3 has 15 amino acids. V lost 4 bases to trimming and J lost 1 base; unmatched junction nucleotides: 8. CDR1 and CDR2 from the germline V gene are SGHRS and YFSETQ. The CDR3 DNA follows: TGCGCCAGCAGCCCACGGACAGGAATATCCTACGAGCAGTACTTC. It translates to CASSPRTGISYEQYF.

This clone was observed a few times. CDR3 amino acids: CASSRDGTAEQYF. DNA of the CDR3: TGTGCCAGCAGCCGCGACGGGACAGCCGAGCAGTACTTC. The chain uses TRBV7-2 and TRBJ2-7, with 7 nucleotides matching TRBD1. The germline V gene has CDR1 SGHTA and CDR2 FQGNSA. There are 13 residues in the CDR3. V lost 5 bases and J lost 6; bases outside the gene matches: 7.

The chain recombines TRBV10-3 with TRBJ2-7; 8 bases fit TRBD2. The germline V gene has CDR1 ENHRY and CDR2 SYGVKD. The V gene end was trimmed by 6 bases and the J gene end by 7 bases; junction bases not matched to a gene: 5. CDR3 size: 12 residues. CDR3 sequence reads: CAISLSGNEQYF. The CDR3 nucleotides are TGTGCCATCAGCCTTAGCGGGAATGAGCAGTACTTC.

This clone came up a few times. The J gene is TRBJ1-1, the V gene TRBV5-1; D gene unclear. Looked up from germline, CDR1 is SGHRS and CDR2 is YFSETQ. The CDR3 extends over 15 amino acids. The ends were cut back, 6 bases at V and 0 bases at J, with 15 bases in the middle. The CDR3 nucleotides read TGCGCCAGCAAGGAATTAACGGGGATGAACACTGAAGCTTTCTTT. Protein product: CASKELTGMNTEAFF.

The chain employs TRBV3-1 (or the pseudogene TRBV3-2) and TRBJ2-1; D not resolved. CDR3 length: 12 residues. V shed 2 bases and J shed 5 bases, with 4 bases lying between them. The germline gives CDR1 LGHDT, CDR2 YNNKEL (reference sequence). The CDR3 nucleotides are TGTGCCAGCAGCCAAATCGACAATGAGCAGTTCTTC. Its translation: CASSQIDNEQFF.

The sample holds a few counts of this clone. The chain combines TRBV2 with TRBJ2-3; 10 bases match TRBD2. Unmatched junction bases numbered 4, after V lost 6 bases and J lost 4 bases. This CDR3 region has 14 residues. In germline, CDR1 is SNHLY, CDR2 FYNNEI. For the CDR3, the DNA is TGTGCCAGCAGGGCCGGGACTAGCGCAGATACGCAGTATTTT. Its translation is CASRAGTSADTQYF.

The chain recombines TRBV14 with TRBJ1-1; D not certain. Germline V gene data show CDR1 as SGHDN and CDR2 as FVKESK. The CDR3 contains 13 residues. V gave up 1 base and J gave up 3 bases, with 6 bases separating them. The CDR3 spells CASSQAFYTEAFF. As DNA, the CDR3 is TGTGCCAGCAGCCAAGCCTTTTACACTGAAGCTTTCTTT.

The CDR3 region is CASAGEVMNTEAFF. CDR3 nucleotides: TGCGCCAGCGCTGGAGAAGTGATGAACACTGAAGCTTTCTTT. This sequence joins TRBV5-1 and TRBJ1-1; D is unclear. CDR1 is SGHRS, CDR2 YFSETQ, per germline. The length of the CDR3 is 14 residues. V was trimmed by 7 bases and J by 0 bases, leaving 13 bases between them.

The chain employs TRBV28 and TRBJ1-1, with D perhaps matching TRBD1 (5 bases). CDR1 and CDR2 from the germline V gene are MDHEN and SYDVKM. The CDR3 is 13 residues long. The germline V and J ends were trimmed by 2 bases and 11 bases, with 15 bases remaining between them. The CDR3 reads CASSLINPPGAFF. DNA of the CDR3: TGTGCCAGCAGTTTAATAAATCCCCCAGGGGCTTTCTTT.

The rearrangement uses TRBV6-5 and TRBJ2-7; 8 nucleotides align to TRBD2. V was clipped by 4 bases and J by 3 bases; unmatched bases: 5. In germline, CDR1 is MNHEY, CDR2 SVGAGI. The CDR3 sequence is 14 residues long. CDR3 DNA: TGTGCCAGCAGTTTCCAGCGGGAGAGCTACGAGCAGTACTTC. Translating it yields CASSFQRESYEQYF.

This CDR3 is CASSLAGSQETQYF. CDR3 in DNA: TGTGCCAGCAGCTTAGCTGGCAGTCAAGAGACCCAGTACTTC. V and J are TRBV7-9 and TRBJ2-5; no firm D call. Germline CDR1 SEHNR, CDR2 FQNEAQ (reference sequence). The CDR3 loop spans 14 amino acids. V was clipped by 0 bases and J by 2 bases, with 7 bases between them.

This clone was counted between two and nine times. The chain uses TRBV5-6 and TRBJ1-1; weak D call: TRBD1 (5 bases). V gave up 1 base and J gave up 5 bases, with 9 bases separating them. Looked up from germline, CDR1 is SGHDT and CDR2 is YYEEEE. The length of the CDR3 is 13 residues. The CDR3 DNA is TGTGCCAGCAGCTTGTCAGGGCCTACTGAAGCTTTCTTT. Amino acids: CASSLSGPTEAFF.

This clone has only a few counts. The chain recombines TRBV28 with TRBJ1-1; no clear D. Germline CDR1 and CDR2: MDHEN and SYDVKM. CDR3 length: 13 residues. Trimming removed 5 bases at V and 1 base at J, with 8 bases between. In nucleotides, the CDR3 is TGTGCCAGCAGTATAGCCCCGAACACTGAAGCTTTCTTT. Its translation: CASSIAPNTEAFF.

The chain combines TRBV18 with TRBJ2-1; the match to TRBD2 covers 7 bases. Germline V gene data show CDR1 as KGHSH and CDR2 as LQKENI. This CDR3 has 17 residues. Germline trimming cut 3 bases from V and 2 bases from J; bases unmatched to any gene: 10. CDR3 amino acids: CASSPPVGGTTYNEQFF. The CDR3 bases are TGTGCCAGCTCACCCCCGGTGGGAGGGACGACCTACAATGAGCAGTTCTTC.

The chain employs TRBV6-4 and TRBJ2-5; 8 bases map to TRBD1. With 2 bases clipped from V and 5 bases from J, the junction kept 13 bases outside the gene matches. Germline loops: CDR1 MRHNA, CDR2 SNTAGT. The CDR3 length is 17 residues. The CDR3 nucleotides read TGTGCCAGCAGTGACCCCCCCGACAGGGGCGCCAAGGAGACCCAGTACTTC. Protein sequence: CASSDPPDRGAKETQYF.

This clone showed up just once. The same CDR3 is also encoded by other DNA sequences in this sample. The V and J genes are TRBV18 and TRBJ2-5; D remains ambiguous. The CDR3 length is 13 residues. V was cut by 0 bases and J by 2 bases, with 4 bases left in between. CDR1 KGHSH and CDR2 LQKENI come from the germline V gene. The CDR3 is CASSPPSQETQYF. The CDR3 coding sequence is TGTGCCAGCTCACCACCTTCTCAAGAGACCCAGTACTTC.

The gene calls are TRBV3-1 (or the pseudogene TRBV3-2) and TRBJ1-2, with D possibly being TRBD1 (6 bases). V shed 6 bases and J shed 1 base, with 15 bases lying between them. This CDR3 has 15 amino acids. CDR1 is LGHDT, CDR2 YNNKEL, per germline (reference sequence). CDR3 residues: CASSPTGELNYGYTF. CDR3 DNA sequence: TGTGCCAGCAGTCCGACAGGAGAACTTAACTATGGCTACACCTTC.

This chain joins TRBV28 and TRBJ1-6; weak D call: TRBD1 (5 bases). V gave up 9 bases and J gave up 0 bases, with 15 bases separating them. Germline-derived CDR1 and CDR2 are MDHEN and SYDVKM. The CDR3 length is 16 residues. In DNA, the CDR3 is TGTGCCAGTTCTGGGGCAGCGAGCTCCTATAATTCACCCCTCCACTTT. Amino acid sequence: CASSGAASSYNSPLHF.